This T cell receptor (beta chain) stems from a study of T cell repertoires in cytomegalovirus infection. Germline assignment: CDR1 LGHNT and CDR2 FRNRAP. CDR3 length: 14 residues. V lost 4 bases and J lost 7, with 16 bases in between. TCRdb re-called the reads with MiXCR, one entry per CDR3 protein. The sample shows 150,000 to 200,000 distinct CDR3 sequences, 28% of them seen only once. The receptor comes from a human donor in good health (CMV status not recorded). Some clones in this sample may be carry-over from other donors' samples. The gene calls are TRBV12-5 and TRBJ1-1; the D gene is possibly TRBD1 (6 bases). The sequenced material came from PBMCs. CDR3 sequence: CASGSSDRSHEAFF. CDR3 bases: TGTGCTAGTGGTTCCTCAGACAGGTCCCATGAAGCTTTCTTT.